These T cell receptor beta chains were read from a single sample in a study of T cells in Graves' hyperthyroidism and ophthalmopathy. A single record per CDR3 protein comes from TCRdb applying MiXCR to the multiplex PCR reads. Of roughly 290,000 distinct CDR3 sequences in the sample, 13% were seen once. The sequenced sample was blood. The receptors shown here come from a woman younger than 45 with Graves' hyperthyroidism that later progressed to Graves' ophthalmopathy. Each CDR3 is given with its conserved first and last residue. A D gene is named only where the DNA matches it firmly. Size is omitted from some rows. Given values are once, few, many or a class for expanded clones.

v_gene	abundance	j_gene	d_gene	CDR3aa	CDR3nt
TRBV9	many	TRBJ2-1	.	CASSGTDSYNEQFF	TGTGCCAGCAGCGGGACAGACTCCTACAATGAGCAGTTCTTC
TRBV30	many	TRBJ1-2	.	CAWSPSGHGYTF	TGTGCCTGGAGTCCTTCGGGTCATGGCTACACCTTC
TRBV6-2/TRBV6-3	many	TRBJ2-4	.	CASSYGDFQNIQYF	TGTGCCAGCAGTTACGGGGACTTCCAAAACATTCAGTACTTC
TRBV10-2	few	TRBJ1-3	.	CASSESPGVTSGNTIYF	TGCGCCAGCAGTGAGTCGCCAGGGGTTACGTCTGGAAACACCATATATTTT
TRBV5-4	few	TRBJ1-1	.	CASSFRGAEAFF	TGTGCCAGCAGCTTTCGGGGGGCTGAAGCTTTCTTT
TRBV28	few	TRBJ2-2	.	CASRLTGRANTGELFF	TGTGCCAGCAGACTAACAGGGAGGGCCAACACCGGGGAGCTGTTTTTT
TRBV7-2	many	TRBJ1-1	.	CASSPQLVGTEAFF	TGTGCCAGCAGCCCGCAACTCGTCGGGACTGAAGCTTTCTTT
TRBV20-1	few	TRBJ2-7	.	CSARYRGNYEQYF	TGCAGTGCTAGATACAGAGGAAACTACGAGCAGTACTTC
TRBV12-3/TRBV12-4	many	TRBJ1-2	.	CASSLTGHYGYTF	TGTGCCAGCAGTTTGACAGGCCACTATGGCTACACCTTC
TRBV3-1	many	TRBJ2-4	TRBD2	CASSQAIGLAGENIQYF	TGTGCCAGCAGCCAAGCGATAGGACTAGCGGGGGAAAACATTCAGTACTTC
TRBV28	many	TRBJ2-3	.	CASSLPVWEFSTDTQYF	TGTGCCAGCAGTTTACCTGTCTGGGAGTTTAGCACAGATACGCAGTATTTT
TRBV7-2	.	TRBJ1-1	.	CASSLGAQGSIEAFF	TGTGCCAGCAGCTTAGGGGCACAGGGCTCAATTGAAGCTTTCTTT
TRBV5-1	few	TRBJ2-1	TRBD1	CASSWRDRGDNEQFF	TGCGCCAGCAGCTGGAGGGACAGGGGAGACAATGAGCAGTTCTTC
TRBV2	many	TRBJ2-7	TRBD1	CASRPTGVYEQYF	TGTGCCAGCAGGCCGACAGGGGTGTACGAGCAGTACTTC
TRBV7-9	many	TRBJ1-1	.	CASSLPAGSGSPEAFF	TGTGCCAGCAGCCTTCCCGCAGGGTCAGGGTCCCCTGAAGCTTTCTTT
TRBV7-9	many	TRBJ2-3	TRBD1	CASSPGTETRGTDTQYF	TGTGCCAGCAGCCCCGGGACAGAGACTCGGGGCACAGATACGCAGTATTTT
TRBV30	few	TRBJ2-6	.	CAWSVRVGGANVLTF	TGTGCCTGGAGTGTCAGGGTGGGGGGGGCCAACGTCCTGACTTTC
TRBV5-1	few	TRBJ2-5	TRBD1	CASRGTGHVETQYF	TGCGCCAGCAGGGGGACAGGTCATGTGGAGACCCAGTACTTC
TRBV6-1	few	TRBJ2-2	TRBD1	CASTGTEPTGELFF	TGTGCCAGCACCGGGACAGAACCCACCGGGGAGCTGTTTTTT
TRBV7-3	few	TRBJ2-7	.	CASSRGAGREQYF	TGTGCCAGCAGCAGAGGCGCAGGGCGCGAGCAGTACTTC
TRBV3-2	many	TRBJ2-7	.	CASSQDGTEYEQYF	TGTGCCAGCAGCCAAGACGGGACAGAATACGAGCAGTACTTC
TRBV5-1	many	TRBJ2-7	.	CASSLGVPTYEQYF	TGCGCCAGCAGCTTGGGGGTTCCGACCTACGAGCAGTACTTC
TRBV19	many	TRBJ2-1	TRBD2	CASSMGTSVVNEQFF	TGTGCCAGTAGTATGGGGACTAGCGTCGTCAATGAGCAGTTCTTC
TRBV11-2	many	TRBJ1-3	TRBD1	CASRSLGQKTGNTIYF	TGTGCCAGCAGGTCCTTGGGACAGAAAACTGGAAACACCATATATTTT
TRBV7-3	many	TRBJ2-3	TRBD2	CASSLGVAGGTDTQYF	TGTGCCAGCAGCTTAGGTGTAGCGGGAGGTACAGATACGCAGTATTTT
TRBV4-3	.	TRBJ1-2	.	CASSQCQEIYCGYTF	TGCGCCAGCAGCCAGTGCCAGGAAATTTATTGTGGCTACACCTTC
TRBV7-8	many	TRBJ2-5	.	CASSLAVETQYF	TGTGCCAGCAGCTTAGCTGTGGAGACCCAGTACTTC
TRBV11-2	many	TRBJ2-1	TRBD2	CASSPQGRLADYNEQFF	TGTGCCAGCAGCCCCCAGGGAAGGCTAGCGGATTACAATGAGCAGTTCTTC
TRBV15	few	TRBJ2-3	TRBD2	CATGTSIPDTQYF	TGTGCAACCGGGACTAGCATCCCAGATACGCAGTATTTT
TRBV24-1	.	TRBJ2-1	.	CATSGESSYNEQFF	TGTGCCACCAGTGGGGAGAGCTCCTACAATGAGCAGTTCTTC
TRBV28	many	TRBJ1-2	TRBD1	CASSLRGGRGYTF	TGTGCCAGCAGTTTAAGAGGGGGCCGTGGCTACACCTTC
TRBV7-8	many	TRBJ1-2	.	CASSLIQDYGYTF	TGTGCCAGCAGCTTAATCCAGGACTATGGCTACACCTTC
TRBV20-1	many	TRBJ2-1	TRBD2	CSAEPAGVDEQFF	TGCAGTGCCGAGCCAGCGGGAGTGGATGAGCAGTTCTTC
TRBV20-1	many	TRBJ2-5	TRBD2	CSAGGGRAVQETQYF	TGCAGTGCTGGGGGCGGGAGGGCCGTCCAAGAGACCCAGTACTTC
TRBV10-3	many	TRBJ2-3	.	CAISESRDTQYF	TGTGCCATCAGTGAGTCGAGAGATACGCAGTATTTT
TRBV15	.	TRBJ2-1	.	CATSRAVTKVNSYNEQFF	TGTGCCACCAGCAGAGCAGTGACAAAAGTTAACTCCTACAATGAGCAGTTCTTC
TRBV18	many	TRBJ2-7	.	CASSPRGFPYEQYF	TGTGCCAGCTCCCCCAGGGGATTCCCCTACGAGCAGTACTTC
TRBV7-2	many	TRBJ2-7	TRBD1	CASSFSGQGYEQYF	TGTGCCAGCAGCTTCAGCGGACAGGGCTACGAGCAGTACTTC
TRBV6-4	.	TRBJ1-2	.	CASSPFFAGTVNYGYTF	TGTGCCAGCAGTCCGTTTTTTGCCGGGACGGTCAACTATGGCTACACCTTC
TRBV7-3	.	TRBJ2-5	TRBD2	CASSVKGGGVAGGQETQYF	TGTGCCAGCAGCGTAAAAGGGGGTGGGGTAGCGGGAGGACAAGAGACCCAGTACTTC